The sequence of this TCR beta chain was determined in a study of CXCR3-negative and CXCR3-positive naive CD8 T cells (dated by TCRdb to the late 2010s). Regarding the study in general: In total, about 140 million TRB reads were obtained, or roughly 1.5 +/- 0.3 million reads per library. Diversity and physicochemical repertoire analyses covered around 10 donors pooled from two independent experiments. For the TRBV-TRBJ cluster analysis, the naive subsets came from roughly 5 donors, while the memory cells came from 3 donors.

Details on this clonotype: What antigen it recognizes has not been identified.

The CDR3, from cysteine to phenylalanine, totals 14 residues. DNA is not on record. Based on the germline V gene (reference sequence), the CDR1 and CDR2 sequences are DFQATT and SNEGSKA. Instrument on record: NextSeq 550. The Human TCR Profiling Kit (MiLaboratory) was used to make UMI-labeled 5' RACE TRB cDNA libraries. The full amount of extracted RNA was used for cDNA synthesis, and the full amount of resulting cDNA was used for PCR amplification. The libraries were made side by side, with each library going through the same number of PCR cycles. On the study's bioinformatics: About 53,000 +/- 10,000 unique UMI-labeled TRB cDNA molecules per library were extracted with MIGEC and MiXCR, with at least two reads per UMI required. An average of approximately 40,000 +/- 10,000 functional in-frame TRB CDR3 nucleotide clonotypes without stop codons was found per library. After downsampling to 5000 UMI-labeled TRB molecules per sample, diversity metrics, including normalized Shannon-Wiener and Chao1, were computed in VDJtools. Clonotype-size-weighted physicochemical properties of the central five CDR3 residues (interaction energy, strength, volume and Kidera factor 4) were computed in VDJtools. TCRdb reprocessed the reads and lists each CDR3 protein sequence as a single entry, with no DNA. TCRdb assigned the V and J calls; the authors' analysis was not used. The sample table on file contains over 100,000 distinct CDR3 sequences. 0.29% of the sample rests with the top ten.

For every CD8+ T cell subset, approximately 300,000 cells were flow-sorted straight into RLT lysis buffer, and each subset was sorted in triplicate. To exclude memory contaminants, naive CD8+ T cells were stringently defined as CD45RO-CCR7+CD27+CD95-. Using standard density gradient centrifugation, peripheral blood mononuclear cells were isolated from buffy coats. A FACSAria III was used to flow-sort naive CXCR3-negative and CXCR3-positive CD8+ T cells. Total RNA was extracted from sorted cells with an RNeasy Mini Kit. The paper as a whole reports these results and caveats: Compared with CXCR3-negative naive cells, CXCR3-positive naive cells had TRB CDR3s with higher hydrophobicity (lower Kidera factor 4), lower energy, and higher strength and volume indices. Within the same donor, TRBV-TRBJ usage looked similar between naive CXCR3-negative and CXCR3-positive cells, but memory cells had distinct patterns. Because surface CD5, which has been linked to self-reactivity in mice, was comparable between naive subsets, TCR interaction strength was also inferred from TRB CDR3 physicochemical properties. Both naive subsets had comparably high repertoire diversity, while memory CD8+ T cells had much lower repertoire diversity. CXCR3 expression partially decreased after cryopreservation, so most assays used freshly isolated PBMCs.

The chain employs TRBV20-1 and TRBJ1-5; no DNA is available, so the TRBD1 call from TCRdb remains unchecked. Sequenced: naive CXCR3- CD8+ T cells from blood. The sample's cell subset or site, from its label and the paper: CD45RO-CCR7+CD27+CD95- naive CD8+ T cells lacking CXCR3 (TNR3-). The sequence was collected from a human donor in good health. Some clones in this sample may be carry-over from other donors' samples. The CDR3 amino acid sequence is: CSARTQGEGQPQHF.